This TCR beta chain emerged from a study of OX40 agonist ivuxolimab in advanced cancers. Overall study: Averaging about 60 years in age, with a range of roughly 20 to 79, the cohort was approximately 83% male.

TCRdb's table, derived via immunoSEQ multiplex PCR, lists solely in-frame clones and lacks some. This table holds more than 45,000 clones, roughly 83% found once. The study's findings and limits: Clonal expansion was seen in CD4+ and CD8+ blood T cells by week 6 at 0.1 to 3.0 mg/kg.

In germline, CDR1 is MRHNA, CDR2 SNTAGT. V lost 8 bases, J lost 10 bases, and 24 bases lay in between. This CDR3 has 15 amino acids. Details on this clone: What it recognizes is unknown.

This sequence joins TRBV6-4 and TRBJ2-1; D is possibly TRBD1 or TRBD2 (5 bases each). The receptor comes from an adult with an advanced solid tumor such as melanoma, head and neck, liver or kidney cancer. Source: CD4+ or CD8+ T cells sorted from blood, taken in a trial of the OX40 agonist ivuxolimab. In DNA, the CDR3 is TGTGCCAGCCGGAAGGAGGCAGGGCCTCTTATGGAGCAGTTCTTC. This encodes CASRKEAGPLMEQFF.